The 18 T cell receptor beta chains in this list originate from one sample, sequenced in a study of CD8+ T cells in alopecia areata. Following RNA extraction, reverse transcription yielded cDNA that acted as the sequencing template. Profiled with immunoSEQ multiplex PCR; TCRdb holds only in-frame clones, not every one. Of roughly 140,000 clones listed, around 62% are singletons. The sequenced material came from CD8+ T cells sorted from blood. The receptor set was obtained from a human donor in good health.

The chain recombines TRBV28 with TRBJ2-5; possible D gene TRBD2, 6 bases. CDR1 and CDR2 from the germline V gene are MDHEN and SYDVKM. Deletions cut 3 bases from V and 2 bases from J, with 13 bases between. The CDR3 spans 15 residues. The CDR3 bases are TGTGCCAGCAGTTTTAGGTCACTAGCACAAGAGACCCAGTACTTC. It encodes CASSFRSLAQETQYF.

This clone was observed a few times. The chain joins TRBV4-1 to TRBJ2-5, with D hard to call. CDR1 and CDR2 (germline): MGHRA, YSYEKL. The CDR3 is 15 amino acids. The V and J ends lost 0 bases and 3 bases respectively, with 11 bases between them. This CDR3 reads CASSQDEAREETQYF. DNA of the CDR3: TGCGCCAGCAGCCAAGATGAGGCTAGGGAAGAGACCCAGTACTTC.

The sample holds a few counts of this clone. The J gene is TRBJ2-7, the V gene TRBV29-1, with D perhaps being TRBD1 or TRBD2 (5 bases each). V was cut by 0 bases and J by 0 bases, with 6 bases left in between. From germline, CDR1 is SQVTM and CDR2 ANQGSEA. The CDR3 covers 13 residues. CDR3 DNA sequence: TGCAGCGTTGAAGAGGGGGACTCCTACGAGCAGTACTTC. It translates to CSVEEGDSYEQYF.

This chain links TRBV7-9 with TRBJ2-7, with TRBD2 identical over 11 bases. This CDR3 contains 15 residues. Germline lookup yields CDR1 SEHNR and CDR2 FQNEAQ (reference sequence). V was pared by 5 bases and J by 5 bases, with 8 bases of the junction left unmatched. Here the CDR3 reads CASSTDIAGGNEQYF. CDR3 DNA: TGTGCCAGCAGCACTGACATAGCGGGAGGGAACGAGCAGTACTTC. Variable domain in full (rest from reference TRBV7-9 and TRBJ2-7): DTGVSQNPRHKITKRGQNVTFRCDPISEHNRLYWYRQTLGQGPEFLTYFQNEAQLEKSRLLSDRFSAERPKGSFSTLEIQRTEQGDSAMYLCASSTDIAGGNEQYFGPGTRLTVT.

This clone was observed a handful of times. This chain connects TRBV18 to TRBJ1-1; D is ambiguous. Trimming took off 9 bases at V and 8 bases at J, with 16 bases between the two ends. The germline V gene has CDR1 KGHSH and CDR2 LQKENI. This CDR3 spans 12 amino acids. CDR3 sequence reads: CASQTRRNEAFF. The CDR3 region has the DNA TGTGCCAGTCAGACCCGGCGGAACGAAGCTTTCTTT. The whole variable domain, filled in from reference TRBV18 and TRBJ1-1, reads NAGVMQNPRHLVRRRGQEARLRCSPMKGHSHVYWYRQLPEEGLKFMVYLQKENIIDESGMPKERFSAEFPKEGPSILRIQQVVRGDSAAYFCASQTRRNEAFFGQGTRLTVV.

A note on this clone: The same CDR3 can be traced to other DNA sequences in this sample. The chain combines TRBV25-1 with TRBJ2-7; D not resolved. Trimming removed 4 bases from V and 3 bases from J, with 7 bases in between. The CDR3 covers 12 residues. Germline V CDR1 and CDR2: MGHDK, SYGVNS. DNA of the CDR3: TGTGCCAGCAGTGTTTCGAGCTACGAGCAGTACTTC. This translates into CASSVSSYEQYF.

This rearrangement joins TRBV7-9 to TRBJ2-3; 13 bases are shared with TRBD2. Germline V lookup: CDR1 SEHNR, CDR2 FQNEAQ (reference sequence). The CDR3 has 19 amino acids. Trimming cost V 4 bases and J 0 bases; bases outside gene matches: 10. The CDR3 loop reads CASSYHTSGRDTSTDTQYF. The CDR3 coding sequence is TGTGCCAGCAGCTACCATACTAGCGGGAGGGACACTAGCACAGATACGCAGTATTTT. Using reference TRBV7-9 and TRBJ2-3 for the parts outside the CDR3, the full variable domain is DTGVSQNPRHKITKRGQNVTFRCDPISEHNRLYWYRQTLGQGPEFLTYFQNEAQLEKSRLLSDRFSAERPKGSFSTLEIQRTEQGDSAMYLCASSYHTSGRDTSTDTQYFGPGTRLTVL.

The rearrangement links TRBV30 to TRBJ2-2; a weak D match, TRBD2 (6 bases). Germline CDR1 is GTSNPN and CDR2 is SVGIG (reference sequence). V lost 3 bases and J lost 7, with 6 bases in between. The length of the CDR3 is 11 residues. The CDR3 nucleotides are TGTGCCTGGAGCGGGAGCGGGGAGCTGTTTTTT. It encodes CAWSGSGELFF.

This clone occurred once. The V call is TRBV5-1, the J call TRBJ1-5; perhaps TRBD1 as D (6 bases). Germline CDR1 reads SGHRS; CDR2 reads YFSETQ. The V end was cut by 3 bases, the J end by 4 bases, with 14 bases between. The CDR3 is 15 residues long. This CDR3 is CASSSEGGRNQPQHF. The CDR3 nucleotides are TGCGCCAGCAGCTCCGAGGGGGGAAGGAATCAGCCCCAGCATTTT.

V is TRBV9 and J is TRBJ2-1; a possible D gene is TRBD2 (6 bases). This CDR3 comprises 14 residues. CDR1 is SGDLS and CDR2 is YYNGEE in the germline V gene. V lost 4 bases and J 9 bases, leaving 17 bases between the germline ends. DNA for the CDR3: TGTGCCAGCAGCTCACGACTAGATTTGGTTGAGCAGTTCTTC. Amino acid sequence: CASSSRLDLVEQFF.

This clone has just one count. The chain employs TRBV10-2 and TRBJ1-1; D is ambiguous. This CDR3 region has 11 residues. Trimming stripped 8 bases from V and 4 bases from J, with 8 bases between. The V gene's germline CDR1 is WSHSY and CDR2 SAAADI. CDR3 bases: TGCGCCAGCGGGCCAGCCACTGAAGCTTTCTTT. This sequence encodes CASGPATEAFF.

CDR3 sequence reads: CASSYSAKGEQYF. The CDR3 coding sequence is TGTGCCAGCAGTTACTCGGCGAAAGGGGAGCAGTACTTC. The rearrangement links TRBV6-5 to TRBJ2-5; D assignment may be TRBD1 or TRBD2 (5 bases each). The germline V gene has CDR1 MNHEY and CDR2 SVGAGI. This CDR3 comprises 13 residues. Between the trimmed V and J ends, which lost 0 bases and 11 bases, there was a span of 13 bases.

For the CDR3, the DNA is TGTGCTAGTGGTTCCAACATCAGGGATACGCAGTATTTT. Its translation: CASGSNIRDTQYF. The chain links TRBV12-5 to TRBJ2-3; no reliable D call. The V gene lost 4 bases and the J gene lost 6 bases, with 11 bases spanning the gap. Germline CDR1 LGHNT, CDR2 FRNRAP. This CDR3 comprises 13 residues.

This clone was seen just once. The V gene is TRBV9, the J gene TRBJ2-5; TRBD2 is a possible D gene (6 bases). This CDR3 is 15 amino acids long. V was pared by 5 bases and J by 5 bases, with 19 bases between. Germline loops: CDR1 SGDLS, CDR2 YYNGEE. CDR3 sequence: CASSSTGTPQETQYF. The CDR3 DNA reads TGTGCCAGCAGTTCAACCGGGACTCCTCAGGAGACCCAGTACTTC. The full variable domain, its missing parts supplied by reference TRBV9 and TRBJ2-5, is DSGVTQTPKHLITATGQRVTLRCSPRSGDLSVYWYQQSLDQGLQFLIQYYNGEERAKGNILERFSAQQFPDLHSELNLSSLELGDSALYFCASSSTGTPQETQYFGPGTRLLVL.

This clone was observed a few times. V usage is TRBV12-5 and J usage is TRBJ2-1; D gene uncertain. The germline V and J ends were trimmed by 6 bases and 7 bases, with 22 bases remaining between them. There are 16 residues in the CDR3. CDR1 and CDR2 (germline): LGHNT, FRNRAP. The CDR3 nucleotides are TGTGCTAGTGGAAGGACCGGTATTGAGGCCCTGAATGAGCAGTTCTTC. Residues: CASGRTGIEALNEQFF.

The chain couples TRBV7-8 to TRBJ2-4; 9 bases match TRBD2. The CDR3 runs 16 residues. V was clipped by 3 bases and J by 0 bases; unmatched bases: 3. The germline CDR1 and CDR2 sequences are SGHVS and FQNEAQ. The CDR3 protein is CASSLGLASAKNIQYF. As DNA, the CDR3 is TGTGCCAGCAGCTTGGGACTAGCTTCAGCCAAAAACATTCAGTACTTC. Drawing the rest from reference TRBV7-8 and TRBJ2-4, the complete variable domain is GAGVSQSPRYKVAKRGQDVALRCDPISGHVSLFWYQQALGQGPEFLTYFQNEAQLDKSGLPSDRFFAERPEGSVSTLKIQRTQQEDSAVYLCASSLGLASAKNIQYFGAGTRLSVL.

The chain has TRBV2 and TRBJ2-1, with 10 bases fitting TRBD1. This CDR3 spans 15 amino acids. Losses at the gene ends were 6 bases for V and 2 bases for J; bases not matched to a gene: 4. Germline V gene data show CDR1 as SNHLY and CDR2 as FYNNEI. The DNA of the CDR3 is TGTGCCAGCAGGGCCGGGACAGGGGCCTACAATGAGCAGTTCTTC. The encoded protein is CASRAGTGAYNEQFF.

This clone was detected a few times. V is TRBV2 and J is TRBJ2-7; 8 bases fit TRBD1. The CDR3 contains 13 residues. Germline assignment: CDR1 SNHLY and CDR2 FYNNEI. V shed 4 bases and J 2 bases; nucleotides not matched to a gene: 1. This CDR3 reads CASSVRGPYEQYF. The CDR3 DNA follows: TGTGCCAGCAGTGTCAGGGGGCCCTACGAGCAGTACTTC.